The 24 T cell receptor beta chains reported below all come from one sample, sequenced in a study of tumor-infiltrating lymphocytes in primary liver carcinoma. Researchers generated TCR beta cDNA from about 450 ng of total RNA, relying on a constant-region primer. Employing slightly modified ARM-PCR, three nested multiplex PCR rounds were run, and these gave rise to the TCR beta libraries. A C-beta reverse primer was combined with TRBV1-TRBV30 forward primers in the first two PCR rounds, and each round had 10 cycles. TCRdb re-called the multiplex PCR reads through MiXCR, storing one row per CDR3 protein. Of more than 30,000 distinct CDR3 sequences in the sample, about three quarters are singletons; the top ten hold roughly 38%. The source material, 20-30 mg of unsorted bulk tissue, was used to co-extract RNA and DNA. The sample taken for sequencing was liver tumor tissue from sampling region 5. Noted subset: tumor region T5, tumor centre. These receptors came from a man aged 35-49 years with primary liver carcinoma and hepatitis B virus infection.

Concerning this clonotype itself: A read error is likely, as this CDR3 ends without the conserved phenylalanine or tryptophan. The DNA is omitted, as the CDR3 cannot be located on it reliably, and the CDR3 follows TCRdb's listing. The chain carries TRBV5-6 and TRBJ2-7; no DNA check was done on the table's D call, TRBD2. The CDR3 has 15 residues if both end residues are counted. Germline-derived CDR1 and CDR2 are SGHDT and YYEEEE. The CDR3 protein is CASSFMASGTYEQYL.

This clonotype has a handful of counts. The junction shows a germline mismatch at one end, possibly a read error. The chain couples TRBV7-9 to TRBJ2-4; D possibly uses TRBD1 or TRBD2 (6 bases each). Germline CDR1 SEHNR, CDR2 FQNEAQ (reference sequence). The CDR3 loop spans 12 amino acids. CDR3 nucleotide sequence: TGTGCCGGCAGCTTAGGAGGGGACATTCAGCACTTC. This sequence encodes CAGSLGGDIQHF.

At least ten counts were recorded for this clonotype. In nucleotides, the CDR3 is TGTGCCAGCAGCAACTTTTTGTACGCTGAAGCTTTCTTT. It codes for CASSNFLYAEAFF. The V and J genes are TRBV6-2 or TRBV6-3 and TRBJ1-1; D unresolved. Trimming removed 6 bases at V and 6 bases at J, with 14 bases between. The germline V gene encodes CDR1 MNHEY and CDR2 SVGEGT. The CDR3 totals 13 residues.

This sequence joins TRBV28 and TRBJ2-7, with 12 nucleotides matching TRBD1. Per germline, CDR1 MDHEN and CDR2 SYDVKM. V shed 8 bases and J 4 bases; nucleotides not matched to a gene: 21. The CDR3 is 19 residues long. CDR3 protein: CASGPYEGQGAQISYEQYF. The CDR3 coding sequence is TGTGCCAGCGGTCCATACGAGGGACAGGGGGCGCAGATCTCATACGAGCAGTACTTC. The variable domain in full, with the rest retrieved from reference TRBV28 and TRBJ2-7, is DVKVTQSSRYLVKRTGEKVFLECVQDMDHENMFWYRQDPGLGLRLIYFSYDVKMKEKGDIPEGYSVSREKKERFSLILESASTNQTSMYLCASGPYEGQGAQISYEQYFGPGTRLTVT.

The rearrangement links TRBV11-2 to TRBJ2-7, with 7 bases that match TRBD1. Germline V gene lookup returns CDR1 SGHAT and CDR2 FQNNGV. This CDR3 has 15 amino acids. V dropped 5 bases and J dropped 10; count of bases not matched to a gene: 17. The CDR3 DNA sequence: TGTGCCAGCAGCCTAAACCCGGGACAGTCCTACGTACAGTACTTC. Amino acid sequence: CASSLNPGQSYVQYF.

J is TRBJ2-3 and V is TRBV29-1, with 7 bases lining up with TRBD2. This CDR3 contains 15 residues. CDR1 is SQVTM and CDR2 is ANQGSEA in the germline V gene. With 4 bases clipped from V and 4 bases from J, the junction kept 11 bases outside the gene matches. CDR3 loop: CSVVNIGTNSDTQYF. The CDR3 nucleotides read TGCAGCGTTGTGAATATCGGGACTAACTCAGATACGCAGTATTTT.

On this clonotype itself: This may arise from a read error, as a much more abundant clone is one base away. CDR3 sequence reads: CASSLEFGVHEQFF. Here the CDR3 DNA reads TGTGCCAGCAGCTTAGAATTCGGGGTACATGAGCAGTTCTTC. The chain links TRBV11-2 to TRBJ2-1; D is possibly TRBD2 (5 bases). With 0 bases removed from V and 8 bases from J, the gap between germline ends came to 11 bases. The CDR3 length is 14 residues. Germline CDR1 SGHAT, CDR2 FQNNGV.

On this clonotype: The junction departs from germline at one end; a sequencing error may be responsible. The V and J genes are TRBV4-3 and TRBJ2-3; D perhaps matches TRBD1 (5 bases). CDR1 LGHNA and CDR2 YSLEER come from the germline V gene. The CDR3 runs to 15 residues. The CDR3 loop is CVSSKGVVLADTQYF. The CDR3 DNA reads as TGCGTCAGCAGCAAAGGGGTCGTCTTAGCAGATACGCAGTATTTT.

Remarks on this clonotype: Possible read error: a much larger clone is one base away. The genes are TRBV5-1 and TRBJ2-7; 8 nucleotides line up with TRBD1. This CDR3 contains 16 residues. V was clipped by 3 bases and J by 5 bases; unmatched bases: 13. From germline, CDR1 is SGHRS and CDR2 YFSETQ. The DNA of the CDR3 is TGCGCCAGCAGCTACCCCAGGGGGCAGGTTGTAGACGAGCAGTACTTC. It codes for CASSYPRGQVVDEQYF.

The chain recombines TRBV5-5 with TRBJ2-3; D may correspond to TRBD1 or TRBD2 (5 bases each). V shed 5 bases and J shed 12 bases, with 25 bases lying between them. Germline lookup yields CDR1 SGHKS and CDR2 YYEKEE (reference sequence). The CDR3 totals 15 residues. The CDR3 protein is CASRGTGTYTDIQYF. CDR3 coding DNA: TGTGCCAGCAGAGGGACCGGCACCTACACAGATATTCAGTATTTT.

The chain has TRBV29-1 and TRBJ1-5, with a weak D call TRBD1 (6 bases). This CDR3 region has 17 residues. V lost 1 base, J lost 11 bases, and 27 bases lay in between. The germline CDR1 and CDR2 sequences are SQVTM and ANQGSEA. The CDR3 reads CSVEVTGAGSGPRAQHF. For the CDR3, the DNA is TGCAGCGTTGAAGTGACAGGCGCCGGCTCGGGTCCTCGGGCCCAGCATTTT.

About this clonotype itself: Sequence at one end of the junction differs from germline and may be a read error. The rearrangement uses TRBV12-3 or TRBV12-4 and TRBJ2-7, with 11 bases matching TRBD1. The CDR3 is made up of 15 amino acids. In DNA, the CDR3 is TGTGCCAGCAGTATGGGGACAGGGGGGTCCTACGACCTGTTCTTC. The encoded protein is CASSMGTGGSYDLFF.

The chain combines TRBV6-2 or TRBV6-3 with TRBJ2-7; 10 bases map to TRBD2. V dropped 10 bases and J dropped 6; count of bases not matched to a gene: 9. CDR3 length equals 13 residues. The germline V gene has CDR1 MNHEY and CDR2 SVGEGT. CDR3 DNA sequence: TGTGCCACCCAGGCTAGCGGGAGATGCGAGCAGTACTTC. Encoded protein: CATQASGRCEQYF.

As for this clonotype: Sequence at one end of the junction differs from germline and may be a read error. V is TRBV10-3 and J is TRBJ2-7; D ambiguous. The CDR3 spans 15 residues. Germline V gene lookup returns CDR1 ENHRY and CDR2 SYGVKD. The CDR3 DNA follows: TGTACCATCAGTGAGGCCCGTGCAGGAGAGTACGAGCAGTACTTC. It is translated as CTISEARAGEYEQYF.

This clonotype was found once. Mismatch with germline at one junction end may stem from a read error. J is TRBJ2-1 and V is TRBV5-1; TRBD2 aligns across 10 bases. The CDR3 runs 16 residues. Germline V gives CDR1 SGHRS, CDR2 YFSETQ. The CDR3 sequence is CPSSLTSGKMGNELFF. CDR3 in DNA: TGCCCCAGCAGCTTAACTAGCGGGAAGATGGGCAATGAGCTGTTCTTC.

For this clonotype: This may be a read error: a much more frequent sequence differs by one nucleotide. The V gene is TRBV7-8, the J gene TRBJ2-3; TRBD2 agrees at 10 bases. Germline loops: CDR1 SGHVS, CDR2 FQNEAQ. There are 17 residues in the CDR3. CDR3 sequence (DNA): TGTGTCAGCAGGTTAGCCCAAGCGGGAGGGCCACATGATACGCAGTATTTT. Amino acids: CVSRLAQAGGPHDTQYF. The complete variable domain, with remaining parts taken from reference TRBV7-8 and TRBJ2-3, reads GAGVSQSPRYKVAKRGQDVALRCDPISGHVSLFWYQQALGQGPEFLTYFQNEAQLDKSGLPSDRFFAERPEGSVSTLKIQRTQQEDSAVYLCVSRLAQAGGPHDTQYFGPGTRLTVL.

CDR3 loop: CGNSIQGVTEAFF. In DNA form, the CDR3 reads TGTGGCAATAGTATACAGGGTGTGACTGAAGCTTTCTTT. The chain links TRBV6-5 to TRBJ1-1; possibly TRBD1 for D (6 bases). The length of the CDR3 is 13 residues. Germline-derived CDR1 and CDR2 are MNHEY and SVGAGI.

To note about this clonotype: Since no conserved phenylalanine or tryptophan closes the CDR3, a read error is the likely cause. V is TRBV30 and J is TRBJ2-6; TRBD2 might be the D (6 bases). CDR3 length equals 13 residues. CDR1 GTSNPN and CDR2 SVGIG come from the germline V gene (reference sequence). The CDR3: CALSAGGANVLTS. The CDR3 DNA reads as TGTGCCTTGTCTGCTGGCGGGGCCAATGTCCTGACTTCC.

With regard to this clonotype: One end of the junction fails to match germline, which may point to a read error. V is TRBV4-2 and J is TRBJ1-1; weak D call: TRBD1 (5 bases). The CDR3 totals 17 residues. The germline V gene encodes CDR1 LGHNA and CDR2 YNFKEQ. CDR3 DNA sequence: TGTGCCAGCAACCAAGAGTACGGACATGGTTTTTGGACTGAAGCCTTCTTT. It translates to CASNQEYGHGFWTEAFF.

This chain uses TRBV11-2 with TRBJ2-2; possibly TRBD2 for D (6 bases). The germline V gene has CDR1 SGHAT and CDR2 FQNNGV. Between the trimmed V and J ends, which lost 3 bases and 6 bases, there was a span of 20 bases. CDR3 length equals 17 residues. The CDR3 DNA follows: TGTGCCAGCAGCTTGTCATTAGGAGGGGCGAGCGCCGGGGAGCTGTTTTTT. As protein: CASSLSLGGASAGELFF.

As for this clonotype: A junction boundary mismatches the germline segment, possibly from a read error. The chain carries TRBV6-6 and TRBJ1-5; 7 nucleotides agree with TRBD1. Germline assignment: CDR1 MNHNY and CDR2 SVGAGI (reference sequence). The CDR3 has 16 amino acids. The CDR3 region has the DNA TGTGCCAGCAGGACGGGGACAGTCGATAGCAACCAGCCCCAGCATTTT. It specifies CASRTGTVDSNQPQHF.

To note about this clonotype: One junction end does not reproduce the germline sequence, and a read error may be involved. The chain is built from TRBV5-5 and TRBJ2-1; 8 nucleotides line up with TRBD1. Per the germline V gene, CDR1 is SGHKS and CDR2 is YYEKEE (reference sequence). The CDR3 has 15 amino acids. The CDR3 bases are TGCGCCAGCAGCCCCGGACAGGGTTCCTACAGCGAGCAGTTCTTC. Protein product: CASSPGQGSYSEQFF.

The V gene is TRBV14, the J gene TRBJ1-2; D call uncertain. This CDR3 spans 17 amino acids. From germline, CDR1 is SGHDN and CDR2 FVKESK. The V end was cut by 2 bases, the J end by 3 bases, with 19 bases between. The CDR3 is CASSQRYHPHEHYGYTF. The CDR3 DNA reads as TGTGCCAGCAGCCAACGGTATCACCCTCATGAGCACTATGGCTACACCTTC.

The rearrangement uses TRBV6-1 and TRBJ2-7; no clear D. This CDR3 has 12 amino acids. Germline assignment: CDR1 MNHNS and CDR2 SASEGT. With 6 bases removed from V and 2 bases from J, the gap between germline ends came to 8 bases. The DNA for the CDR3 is TGTGCCAGCAGAGGCGACGCCTACGAGCAGTACTTC. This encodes CASRGDAYEQYF.